This entry concerns a single T cell receptor beta chain. What it recognizes is unknown. Some clones are missing from TCRdb's copy, which holds only in-frame ones; the method was immunoSEQ multiplex PCR. The sample holds a few hundred thousand clones, over 75% seen once. The V gene lost 5 bases and the J gene lost 7 bases, with 12 bases spanning the gap. The germline CDR1 and CDR2 sequences are SGHNT and YENEEA. The CDR3 runs 12 residues. The sample originates from a study of Ad26.COV2.S vaccination and SARS-CoV-2 variants. At the level of the study: Intramuscular Ad26.COV2.S at 5x10^10 or 1x10^11 viral particles.

Study-level findings and limits: Vaccinees reportedly had broad spike-specific CD8+ and CD4+ T cell responses. With respect to non-spike TCR breadth, vaccine and placebo recipients were similar.

The treatment here: approximately 18 received Ad26.COV2.S at low or high dose, single or two shots; 5 received placebo; per-sample allocation not given. The investigators took samples on day 63 after the first vaccine or placebo injection. V and J are TRBV11-3 and TRBJ2-7; D is possibly TRBD2 (5 bases). The material sequenced was peripheral blood, taken in a trial of Ad26.COV2.S vaccine versus placebo. This TCR was sampled from a person between 18 and 60 years old who received the Ad26.COV2.S COVID-19 vaccine or a placebo. CDR3 in amino acids: CASSPGSGEQYF. The CDR3 DNA follows: TGTGCCAGCAGCCCGGGATCGGGGGAGCAGTACTTC.